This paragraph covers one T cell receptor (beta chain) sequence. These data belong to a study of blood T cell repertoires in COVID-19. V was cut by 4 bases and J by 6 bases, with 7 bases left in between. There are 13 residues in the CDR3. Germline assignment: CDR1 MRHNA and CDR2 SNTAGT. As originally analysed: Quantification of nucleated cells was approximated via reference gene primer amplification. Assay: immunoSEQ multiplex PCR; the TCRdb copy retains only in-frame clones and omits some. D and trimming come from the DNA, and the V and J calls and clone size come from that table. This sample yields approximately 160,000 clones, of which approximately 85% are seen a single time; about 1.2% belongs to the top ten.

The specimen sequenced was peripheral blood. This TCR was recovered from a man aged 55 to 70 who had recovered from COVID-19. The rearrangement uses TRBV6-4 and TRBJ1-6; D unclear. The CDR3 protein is CASSVEFNSPLHF. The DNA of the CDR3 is TGTGCCAGCAGTGTGGAGTTTAATTCACCCCTCCACTTT.